The 7 T cell receptor beta chains reported below all come from one sample, sequenced in a study of low-dose radiotherapy and immunotherapy resistance in tumors. TRAV and TRBV primers primed cDNA for both TCRalpha and TCRbeta. TCRs were amplified for around 20 PCR cycles with a constant-region primer and V-primer adapter. One entry per CDR3 protein results from TCRdb running MiXCR on the reads. The repertoire holds about 12,000 distinct CDR3 sequences, with roughly 80% as singletons. The receptors come from a human donor with advanced metastatic prostate, ovarian, gallbladder or colorectal cancer (not recorded which). This table probably holds off-target reads from a library built for another chain.

The V call is TRBV6-2 or TRBV6-3, the J call TRBJ2-6, with 8 nucleotides matching TRBD1. CDR3 length equals 16 residues. CDR1 MNHEY and CDR2 SVGEGT come from the germline V gene. Losses at the gene ends were 6 bases for V and 5 bases for J; bases not matched to a gene: 9. CDR3 in amino acids: CASSLIPGGWANVLTF. DNA of the CDR3: TGTGCCAGCAGCCTCATCCCAGGGGGCTGGGCCAACGTCCTGACTTTC.

The gene calls are TRBV7-2 and TRBJ2-5; D unclear. Germline assignment: CDR1 SGHTA and CDR2 FQGNSA. The CDR3 is 12 amino acids. The germline V and J ends were trimmed by 4 bases and 5 bases, with 8 bases remaining between them. This chain's CDR3 is CASSYNSETQYF. The CDR3 nucleotides are TGTGCCAGCAGCTATAACTCGGAGACCCAGTACTTC.

The V gene is TRBV28, the J gene TRBJ2-2, with no clear D. The CDR3 loop spans 12 amino acids. The germline V gene encodes CDR1 MDHEN and CDR2 SYDVKM. In DNA form, the CDR3 reads TGTGCAGCTAAAGATGTGACCGGGGAGCTGTTTTTT. It encodes CAAKDVTGELFF.

The chain is built from TRBV11-2 and TRBJ2-2; 7 positions agree with TRBD2. Germline trimming cut 6 bases from V and 5 bases from J; bases unmatched to any gene: 3. Germline V CDR1 and CDR2: SGHAT, FQNNGV. The CDR3 is made up of 13 amino acids. In DNA, the CDR3 is TGTGCCAGCAGGCCAGCGGGGACCGGGGAGCTGTTTTTT. The encoded protein is CASRPAGTGELFF.

This chain joins TRBV14 and TRBJ2-5; D not resolved. Deletions cut 4 bases from V and 4 bases from J, with 10 bases between. The CDR3 length is 13 residues. Germline values: CDR1 SGHDN, CDR2 FVKESK. CDR3 bases: TGTGCCAGCAGCCGGAGCCCAGGAGAGACCCAGTACTTC. Protein sequence: CASSRSPGETQYF.

The V and J genes are TRBV2 and TRBJ2-1; 14 bases are shared with TRBD2. Looked up from germline, CDR1 is SNHLY and CDR2 is FYNNEI. Losses at the gene ends were 9 bases for V and 8 bases for J; bases not matched to a gene: 9. The CDR3 spans 15 residues. The CDR3 here is CARTGLAGGAYEQFF. CDR3 bases: TGTGCCAGGACTGGACTAGCGGGAGGTGCTTATGAGCAGTTCTTC.

The table lists this clonotype with a count of one. This sequence joins TRBV7-2 and TRBJ1-5; D is perhaps TRBD1 (5 bases). Germline loops: CDR1 SGHTA, CDR2 FQGNSA. V lost 4 bases, J lost 4 bases, and 8 bases lay in between. The CDR3 spans 13 residues. The chain's CDR3 is CASSSRGNQPQHF. In DNA form, the CDR3 reads TGTGCCAGCAGCTCGAGGGGAAATCAGCCCCAGCATTTT.